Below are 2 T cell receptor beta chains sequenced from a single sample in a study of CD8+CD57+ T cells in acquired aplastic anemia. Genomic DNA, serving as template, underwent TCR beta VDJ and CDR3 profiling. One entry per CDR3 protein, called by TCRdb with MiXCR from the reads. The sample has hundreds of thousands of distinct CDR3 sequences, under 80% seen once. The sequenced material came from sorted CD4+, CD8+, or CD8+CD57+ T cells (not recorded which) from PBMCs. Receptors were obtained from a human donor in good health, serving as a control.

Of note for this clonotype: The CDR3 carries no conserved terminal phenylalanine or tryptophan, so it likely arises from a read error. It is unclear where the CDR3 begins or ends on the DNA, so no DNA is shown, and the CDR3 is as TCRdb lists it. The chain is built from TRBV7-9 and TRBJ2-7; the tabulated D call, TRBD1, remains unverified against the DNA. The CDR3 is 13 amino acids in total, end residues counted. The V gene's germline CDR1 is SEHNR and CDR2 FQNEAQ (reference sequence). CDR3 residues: CASSLVQGYTGDL.

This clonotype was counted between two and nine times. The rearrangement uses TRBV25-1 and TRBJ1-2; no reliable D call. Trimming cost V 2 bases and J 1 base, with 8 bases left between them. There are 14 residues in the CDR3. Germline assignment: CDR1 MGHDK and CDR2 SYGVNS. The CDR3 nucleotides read TGTGCCAGCAGTGAAGTGTCGGGTAACTATGGCTACACCTTC. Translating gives CASSEVSGNYGYTF.